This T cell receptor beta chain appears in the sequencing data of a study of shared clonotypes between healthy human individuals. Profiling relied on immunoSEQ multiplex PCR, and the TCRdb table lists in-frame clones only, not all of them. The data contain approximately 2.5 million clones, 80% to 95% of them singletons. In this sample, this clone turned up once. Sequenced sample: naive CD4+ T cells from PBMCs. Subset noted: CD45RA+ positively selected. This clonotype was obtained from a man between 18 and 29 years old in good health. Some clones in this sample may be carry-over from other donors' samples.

This CDR3 is CASSWSSRTGLTYEQYF. The CDR3 nucleotides are TGCGCCAGCAGCTGGAGCAGCCGGACTGGTTTGACCTACGAGCAGTACTTC. The chain uses TRBV5-1 and TRBJ2-7, with a possible D match to TRBD2 (5 bases). The CDR3 loop spans 17 amino acids. CDR1 and CDR2 (germline): SGHRS, YFSETQ. The V and J ends lost 3 bases and 2 bases respectively, with 21 bases between them. Filled out from reference TRBV5-1 and TRBJ2-7, the complete variable domain reads KAGVTQTPRYLIKTRGQQVTLSCSPISGHRSVSWYQQTPGQGLQFLFEYFSETQRNKGNFPGRFSGRQFSNSRSEMNVSTLELGDSALYLCASSWSSRTGLTYEQYFGPGTRLTVT.